This entry lists 3 T cell receptor beta chains sequenced from one sample in a study of cytomegalovirus exposure and HLA in healthy donors. 13 Jbeta primers and 60 Vbeta primers were used for the PCR. Profiled with immunoSEQ multiplex PCR; TCRdb holds only in-frame clones, not every one. The sample lists around 130,000 clones, approximately 8.8% occurring once. Sequenced material: PBMCs. These receptors were obtained from a man aged 35 to 55 in good health and CMV-seronegative.

The chain recombines TRBV5-1 with TRBJ1-2; 11 bases line up with TRBD1. Trimming removed 0 bases from V and 2 bases from J; junction bases left unmatched: 6. Germline values: CDR1 SGHRS, CDR2 YFSETQ. This CDR3 has 17 residues. The CDR3: CASSLGSGTGGNYGYTF. In DNA form, the CDR3 reads TGCGCCAGCAGCTTGGGGTCCGGGACAGGGGGGAACTATGGCTACACCTTC.

The chain carries TRBV29-1 and TRBJ2-7, with TRBD1 matching over 10 bases. Per the germline V gene, CDR1 is SQVTM and CDR2 is ANQGSEA. This CDR3 has 12 residues. The junction had 6 bases not matched to a gene; V was cut back by 8 bases and J by 5 bases. Written as DNA, the CDR3 is TGCAGCACCTCGGACAGGGGGGACGAGCAGTACTTC. As protein: CSTSDRGDEQYF.

This clone has just a few counts. The gene calls are TRBV5-1 and TRBJ1-2, with 7 bases fitting TRBD1. There are 16 residues in the CDR3. CDR1 and CDR2 (germline): SGHRS, YFSETQ. After removal of 0 bases from V and 0 bases from J, the junction contained 5 bases not matched to a gene. CDR3 in DNA: TGCGCCAGCAGCTTGGGGCAGGGGGAAGCTAACTATGGCTACACCTTC. Translated: CASSLGQGEANYGYTF.